This entry lists 18 T cell receptor beta chains sequenced from one sample in a study of CD8 T cells in ankylosing spondylitis. General study findings and limits: Typical of ankylosing spondylitis blood, it appeared, was a TCR beta motif of 7 or 8 highly homologous variants.

The antigens these receptors bind are not known. MiXCR, run by TCRdb on the 5' RACE reads, gives a single entry per CDR3 protein. The repertoire holds around 540,000 distinct CDR3 sequences, roughly 12% seen once, with approximately 6.3% in the top ten. The sequenced sample was blood, either unsorted or a sorted T cell fraction (not recorded which). Source of these receptors: a male donor with ankylosing spondylitis.

This chain joins TRBV20-1 and TRBJ1-1; D gene ambiguous. Trimming cost V 5 bases and J 1 base, with 14 bases left between them. CDR3 length: 14 amino acids. CDR1 DFQATT and CDR2 SNEGSKA come from the germline V gene (reference sequence). The CDR3 sequence: CSAHDTTANTEAFF. As DNA, the CDR3 is TGCAGTGCTCATGACACTACAGCGAACACTGAAGCTTTCTTT.

The chain carries TRBV6-4 and TRBJ1-5; tentatively, D is TRBD1 (6 bases). V was clipped by 2 bases and J by 8 bases, with 13 bases between them. Germline loops: CDR1 MRHNA, CDR2 SNTAGT. CDR3 length equals 14 residues. CDR3 DNA: TGTGCCAGCAGTGACACGGCAGGGGTTAAGCCCCAGCATTTT. This translates into CASSDTAGVKPQHF.

In its sample, this clonotype was seen many times. The chain employs TRBV29-1 and TRBJ2-1; possibly TRBD2 for D (5 bases). Looked up from germline, CDR1 is SQVTM and CDR2 is ANQGSEA. Between the trimmed V and J ends, which lost 2 bases and 4 bases, there was a span of 15 bases. This CDR3 spans 15 amino acids. CDR3 loop: CSVEQTARAYNEQFF. The CDR3 DNA is TGCAGCGTTGAACAGACCGCGCGGGCTTACAATGAGCAGTTCTTC.

Notes on this clonotype: A much larger clone lies a single base off, so this may be a read error. This chain connects TRBV7-2 to TRBJ1-2, with 7 bases that match TRBD1. Germline V gene lookup returns CDR1 SGHTA and CDR2 FQGNSA. Trimming at V came to 5 bases and at J to 2 bases, leaving 2 bases not matched to a gene. The CDR3 extends over 13 amino acids. CDR3 nucleotide sequence: TGTGCCAGCAGCCAGACAGGGAACTATGGCTACACCTTC. Translation: CASSQTGNYGYTF.

The rearrangement uses TRBV7-2 and TRBJ1-5, with D perhaps matching TRBD1 (6 bases). The CDR3 extends over 15 amino acids. Trimming took 5 bases from V and 5 from J, leaving 16 bases between them. The germline V gene encodes CDR1 SGHTA and CDR2 FQGNSA. For the CDR3, the DNA is TGTGCCAGCAGCCGCGGGACAAATCGGGATCAGCCCCAGCATTTT. Protein product: CASSRGTNRDQPQHF.

The V gene is TRBV20-1, the J gene TRBJ1-1, with TRBD1 matching over 7 bases. Germline lookup yields CDR1 DFQATT and CDR2 SNEGSKA (reference sequence). The V gene end was trimmed by 3 bases and the J gene end by 0 bases; junction bases not matched to a gene: 4. The CDR3 is made up of 14 amino acids. CDR3 nucleotide sequence: TGCAGTGCTAGGGGGGGACAGATGAACACTGAAGCTTTCTTT. This translates into CSARGGQMNTEAFF.

This clonotype appeared a few times. CDR3 bases: TGTGCCAGCAGCCCAGGGGCTTCGAACTATGGCTACACCTTC. It yields the protein CASSPGASNYGYTF. This chain uses TRBV12-3 or TRBV12-4 with TRBJ1-2; D may be TRBD1 (6 bases). This CDR3 is 14 amino acids long. Trimming removed 6 bases at V and 2 bases at J, with 13 bases between.

A single count supports this clonotype. This may stem from a read error, because a much larger clone lies one nucleotide away. The V call is TRBV11-2, the J call TRBJ2-1; possibly TRBD1 for D (6 bases). This CDR3 is 14 amino acids long. Germline loops: CDR1 SGHAT, CDR2 FQNNGV. V was cut by 7 bases and J by 4 bases, with 14 bases left in between. The CDR3 is CASTQMGAYNEQFF. In nucleotides, the CDR3 is TGTGCCAGCACCCAGATGGGGGCTTACAATGAGCAGTTCTTC.

This clonotype was seen a handful of times. CDR3 amino acids: CSANIFSTDTQYF. For the CDR3, the DNA is TGCAGTGCTAATATTTTTAGCACAGATACGCAGTATTTT. J is TRBJ2-3 and V is TRBV20-1; unclear D gene. V gave up 4 bases and J gave up 0 bases, with 8 bases separating them. Germline V CDR1 and CDR2: DFQATT, SNEGSKA (reference sequence). The CDR3 consists of 13 residues.

With regard to this clonotype: Just one base apart from a much larger clone, this may be a read error. The gene calls are TRBV12-3 or TRBV12-4 and TRBJ1-5; D is possibly TRBD1 (5 bases). The CDR3 runs 12 residues. The CDR3 loop is CASKAGAQPKHF. As DNA, the CDR3 is TGTGCCAGTAAGGCCGGGGCTCAGCCCAAGCATTTT.

In its sample, this clonotype was seen a few times. The chain combines TRBV11-2 with TRBJ2-3; D is undetermined. The CDR3 totals 15 residues. Germline CDR1 reads SGHAT; CDR2 reads FQNNGV. Trimming removed 2 bases from V and 0 bases from J, with 9 bases in between. Written as DNA, the CDR3 is TGTGCCAGCAGCTTAAACTTCCAGAGCACAGATACGCAGTATTTT. Residues: CASSLNFQSTDTQYF.

There are a few counts of this clonotype. This rearrangement joins TRBV29-1 to TRBJ2-1; 13 nucleotides line up with TRBD2. The trim removed 7 bases at V and 12 bases at J, leaving 12 bases unmatched. Per germline, CDR1 SQVTM and CDR2 ANQGSEA. The CDR3 runs 14 residues. CDR3 coding DNA: TGCAGCGGGCAGGGACTAGCGGGACGAGGGGGGCAGTTCTTC. This codes for CSGQGLAGRGGQFF.

This clonotype was found many times. The V gene is TRBV15, the J gene TRBJ2-2; 11 bases match TRBD1. The length of the CDR3 is 14 residues. The junction had 0 bases not matched to a gene; V was cut back by 6 bases and J by 3 bases. Germline V gives CDR1 LNHNV, CDR2 YYDKDF (reference sequence). CDR3 sequence (DNA): TGTGCCACCAGGGGACAGGGGGACACCGGGGAGCTGTTTTTT. Amino acids: CATRGQGDTGELFF.

This clonotype was found a few times. CDR3 sequence reads: CSASPPSGRDRYNEQFF. CDR3 DNA: TGCAGTGCTAGTCCGCCTAGCGGGAGGGATAGATACAATGAGCAGTTCTTC. The chain employs TRBV20-1 and TRBJ2-1; 12 bases are shared with TRBD2. J was trimmed by 4 bases and V by 3 bases; bases with no gene match: 10. The CDR3 sequence is 17 residues long. Germline V gene lookup returns CDR1 DFQATT and CDR2 SNEGSKA (reference sequence).

Only a few counts were recorded for this clonotype. The chain recombines TRBV29-1 with TRBJ2-7; 8 nucleotides agree with TRBD2. The CDR3 covers 13 residues. J gave up 3 bases and V 5 bases, and 6 bases lay outside the gene matches. Germline V lookup: CDR1 SQVTM, CDR2 ANQGSEA. The CDR3 sequence is CSVRLAIYYEQYF. The CDR3 DNA reads as TGCAGCGTTAGACTAGCGATATACTACGAGCAGTACTTC.

The chain has TRBV5-6 and TRBJ1-2; 8 bases line up with TRBD1. CDR3 length: 16 residues. The ends lost 4 bases at V and 0 bases at J; junction bases unmatched: 8. Germline values: CDR1 SGHDT, CDR2 YYEEEE. The CDR3 region is CASSPPRQGPNYGYTF. DNA of the CDR3: TGTGCCAGCAGCCCTCCGCGACAGGGGCCTAACTATGGCTACACCTTC.

This clonotype was seen repeatedly, ten times or more. The chain carries TRBV5-1 and TRBJ2-3; D gene unclear. CDR3 length: 13 amino acids. Trimming took 0 bases from V and 7 from J, leaving 9 bases between them. Germline V gene data show CDR1 as SGHRS and CDR2 as YFSETQ. CDR3 protein: CASSLVDEYTQYF. CDR3 nucleotides: TGCGCCAGCAGCTTGGTGGACGAGTATACGCAGTATTTT. The complete variable domain, with remaining parts taken from reference TRBV5-1 and TRBJ2-3, reads KAGVTQTPRYLIKTRGQQVTLSCSPISGHRSVSWYQQTPGQGLQFLFEYFSETQRNKGNFPGRFSGRQFSNSRSEMNVSTLELGDSALYLCASSLVDEYTQYFGPGTRLTVL.

In its sample, this clonotype was seen many times. The rearrangement joins TRBV4-2 to TRBJ2-2; a possible D gene is TRBD1 (5 bases). Germline V gene sequence: CDR1 LGHNA, CDR2 YNFKEQ. The V end lost 1 base, the J end lost 4 bases, and 10 bases lay between the germline ends. This CDR3 is 15 amino acids long. The CDR3 protein is CASSQADSGTGELFF. Here the CDR3 DNA reads TGTGCCAGCAGCCAAGCCGACAGTGGCACCGGGGAGCTGTTTTTT.